Presented here are 7 T cell receptor beta chains from one specimen sequenced in a study of response to subunit inactivated influenza vaccine. A single record per CDR3 protein comes from TCRdb applying MiXCR to the RT-PCR reads. The sample has hundreds of thousands of distinct CDR3 sequences; 6% to 9% are singletons. The sample here was PBMCs from blood, taken roughly 24 months after vaccination. Receptors were obtained from a man between 50 and 75 years old who received an inactivated influenza vaccine.

This chain joins TRBV20-1 and TRBJ2-3; TRBD2 matches 10 bases. Losses at the gene ends were 4 bases for V and 1 base for J; bases not matched to a gene: 14. Germline lookup yields CDR1 DFQATT and CDR2 SNEGSKA (reference sequence). The CDR3 has 18 residues. This CDR3 is CSAIWGLAGEWGTDTQYF. The DNA of the CDR3 is TGCAGTGCTATCTGGGGGCTAGCGGGAGAATGGGGCACAGATACGCAGTATTTT.

This chain joins TRBV20-1 and TRBJ1-2, with TRBD1 as a possible D gene (6 bases). Germline assignment: CDR1 DFQATT and CDR2 SNEGSKA (reference sequence). This CDR3 contains 11 residues. The V end was cut by 4 bases, the J end by 5 bases, with 8 bases between. The CDR3 region is CSAKGGYGYTF. The CDR3 DNA sequence: TGCAGTGCTAAAGGGGGATATGGCTACACCTTC.

The rearrangement joins TRBV7-2 to TRBJ2-5; 10 bases match TRBD2. V lost 5 bases to trimming and J lost 4 bases; unmatched junction nucleotides: 7. This CDR3 comprises 15 residues. Germline lookup yields CDR1 SGHTA and CDR2 FQGNSA. CDR3 in amino acids: CASSQASGRPETQYF. CDR3 nucleotides: TGTGCCAGCAGCCAGGCTAGCGGGAGACCAGAGACCCAGTACTTC.

This clonotype was counted many times. V and J are TRBV20-1 and TRBJ2-1; D gene uncertain. V lost 2 bases and J lost 4, with 6 bases in between. In germline, CDR1 is DFQATT, CDR2 SNEGSKA (reference sequence). The CDR3 sequence is 12 residues long. This chain's CDR3 is CSARLGYNEQFF. CDR3 coding DNA: TGCAGTGCTAGACTGGGATACAATGAGCAGTTCTTC.

This clonotype was seen only a few times. This rearrangement joins TRBV2 to TRBJ2-1; no clear D gene. V was clipped by 4 bases and J by 4 bases, with 11 bases between them. Per germline, CDR1 SNHLY and CDR2 FYNNEI. CDR3 length: 14 amino acids. As DNA, the CDR3 is TGTGCCAGCAGTGGGACCCAGGCTTACAATGAGCAGTTCTTC. It encodes CASSGTQAYNEQFF.

The chain joins TRBV6-5 to TRBJ1-2, with D possibly matching TRBD1 (5 bases). The germline gives CDR1 MNHEY, CDR2 SVGAGI. CDR3 length equals 15 residues. The germline V and J ends were trimmed by 0 bases and 1 base, with 9 bases remaining between them. This CDR3 is CASSYSAGFNYGYTF. In DNA form, the CDR3 reads TGTGCCAGCAGTTACTCGGCAGGGTTTAACTATGGCTACACCTTC.

This clonotype has only a few counts. V gene TRBV12-3 or TRBV12-4 combines with J gene TRBJ2-7; unclear D gene. This CDR3 has 12 residues. V was cut by 5 bases and J by 6 bases, with 11 bases left in between. CDR3 sequence (DNA): TGTGCCAGCAGTCGGGCAGGCGTCGAGCAGTACTTC. Its protein is CASSRAGVEQYF.